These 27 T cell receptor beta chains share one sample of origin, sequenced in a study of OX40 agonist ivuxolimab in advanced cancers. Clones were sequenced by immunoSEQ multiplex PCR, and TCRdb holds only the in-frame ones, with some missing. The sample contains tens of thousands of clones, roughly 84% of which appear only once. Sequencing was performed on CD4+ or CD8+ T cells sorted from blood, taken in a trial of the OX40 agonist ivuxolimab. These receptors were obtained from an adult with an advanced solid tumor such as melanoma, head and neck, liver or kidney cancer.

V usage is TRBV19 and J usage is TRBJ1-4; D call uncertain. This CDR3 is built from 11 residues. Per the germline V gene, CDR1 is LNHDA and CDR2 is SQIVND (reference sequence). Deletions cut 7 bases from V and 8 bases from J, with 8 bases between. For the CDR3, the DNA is TGTGCCAGTACCGAAAGAGAAAAACTGTTTTTT. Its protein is CASTEREKLFF.

The CDR3 DNA reads TGTGCCAGCTCACTCGCACGTTTGGTGGGGACCGCCGTAGATACGCAGTATTTT. Protein sequence: CASSLARLVGTAVDTQYF. This chain uses TRBV18 with TRBJ2-3; D tentatively fits TRBD1 or TRBD2 (5 bases each). Germline V gene lookup returns CDR1 KGHSH and CDR2 LQKENI. Trimming removed 4 bases at V and 5 bases at J, with 25 bases between. The CDR3 totals 18 residues.

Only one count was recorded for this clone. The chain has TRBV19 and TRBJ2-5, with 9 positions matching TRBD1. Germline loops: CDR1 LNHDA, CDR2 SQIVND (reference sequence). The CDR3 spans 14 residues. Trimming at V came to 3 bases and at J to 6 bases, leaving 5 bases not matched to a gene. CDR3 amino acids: CASSMGQGIQTQYF. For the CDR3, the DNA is TGTGCCAGTAGTATGGGACAGGGAATACAGACCCAGTACTTC.

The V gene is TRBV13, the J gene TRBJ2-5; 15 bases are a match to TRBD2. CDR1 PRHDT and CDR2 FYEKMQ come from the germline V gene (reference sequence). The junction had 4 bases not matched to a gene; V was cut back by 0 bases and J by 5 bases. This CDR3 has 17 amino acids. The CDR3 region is CASSLGRGLAGGETQYF. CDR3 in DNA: TGTGCCAGCAGCTTAGGCCGAGGACTAGCGGGGGGGGAGACCCAGTACTTC.

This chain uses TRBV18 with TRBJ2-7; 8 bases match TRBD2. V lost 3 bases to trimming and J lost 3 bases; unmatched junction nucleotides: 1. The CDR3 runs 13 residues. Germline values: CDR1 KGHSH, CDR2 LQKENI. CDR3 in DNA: TGTGCCAGCTCACCCAGCGGGAGCTACGAGCAGTACTTC. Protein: CASSPSGSYEQYF.

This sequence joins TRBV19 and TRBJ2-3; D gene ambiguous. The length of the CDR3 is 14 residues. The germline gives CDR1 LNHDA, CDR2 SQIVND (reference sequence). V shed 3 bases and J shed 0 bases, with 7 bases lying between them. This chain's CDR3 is CASSMGISTDTQYF. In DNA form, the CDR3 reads TGTGCCAGTAGTATGGGAATTAGCACAGATACGCAGTATTTT. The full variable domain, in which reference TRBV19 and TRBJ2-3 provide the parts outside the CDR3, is DGGITQSPKYLFRKEGQNVTLSCEQNLNHDAMYWYRQDPGQGLRLIYYSQIVNDFQKGDIAEGYSVSREKKESFPLTVTSAQKNPTAFYLCASSMGISTDTQYFGPGTRLTVL.

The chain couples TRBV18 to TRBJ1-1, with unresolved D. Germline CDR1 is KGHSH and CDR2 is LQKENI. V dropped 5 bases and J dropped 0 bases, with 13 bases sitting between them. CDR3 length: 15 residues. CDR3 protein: CASSGSPGLNTEAFF. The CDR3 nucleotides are TGTGCCAGCTCAGGGTCTCCGGGGTTGAACACTGAAGCTTTCTTT.

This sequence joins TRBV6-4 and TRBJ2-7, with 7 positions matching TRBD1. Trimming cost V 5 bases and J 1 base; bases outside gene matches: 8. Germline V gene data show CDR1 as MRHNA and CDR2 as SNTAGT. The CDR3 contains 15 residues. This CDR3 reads CASSYYDRESYEQYF. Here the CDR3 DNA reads TGTGCCAGCAGTTACTACGACAGGGAGTCCTACGAGCAGTACTTC.

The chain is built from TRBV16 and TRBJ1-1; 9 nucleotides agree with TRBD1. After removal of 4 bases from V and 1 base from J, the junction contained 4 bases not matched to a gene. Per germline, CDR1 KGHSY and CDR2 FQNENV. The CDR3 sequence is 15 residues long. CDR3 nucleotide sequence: TGTGCCAGCAGCCCGTCGACAGGGGGGAACACTGAAGCTTTCTTT. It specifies CASSPSTGGNTEAFF.

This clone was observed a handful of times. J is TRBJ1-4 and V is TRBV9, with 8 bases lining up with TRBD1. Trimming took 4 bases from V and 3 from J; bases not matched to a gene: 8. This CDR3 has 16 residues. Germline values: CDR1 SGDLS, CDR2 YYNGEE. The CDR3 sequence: CASSPRGQGANEKLFF. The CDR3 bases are TGTGCCAGCAGCCCCAGGGGGCAAGGAGCTAATGAAAAACTGTTTTTT.

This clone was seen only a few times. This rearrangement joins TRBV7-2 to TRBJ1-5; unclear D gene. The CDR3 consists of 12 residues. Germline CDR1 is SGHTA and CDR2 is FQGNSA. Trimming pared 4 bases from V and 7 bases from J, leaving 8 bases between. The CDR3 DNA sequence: TGTGCCAGCAGCTCACAGCGACAGCCCCAGCATTTT. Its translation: CASSSQRQPQHF.

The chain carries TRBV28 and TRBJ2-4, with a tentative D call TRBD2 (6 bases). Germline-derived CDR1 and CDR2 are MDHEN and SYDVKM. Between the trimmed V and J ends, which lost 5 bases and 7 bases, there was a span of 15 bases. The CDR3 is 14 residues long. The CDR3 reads CASSPGTRLNIQYF. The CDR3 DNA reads TGTGCCAGCAGTCCCGGGACTCGGCTCAACATTCAGTACTTC. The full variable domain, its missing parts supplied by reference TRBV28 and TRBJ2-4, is DVKVTQSSRYLVKRTGEKVFLECVQDMDHENMFWYRQDPGLGLRLIYFSYDVKMKEKGDIPEGYSVSREKKERFSLILESASTNQTSMYLCASSPGTRLNIQYFGAGTRLSVL.

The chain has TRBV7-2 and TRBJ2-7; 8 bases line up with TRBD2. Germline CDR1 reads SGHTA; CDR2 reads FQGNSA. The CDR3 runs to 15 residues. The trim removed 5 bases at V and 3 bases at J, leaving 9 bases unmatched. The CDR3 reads CASSPLTSGVYEQYF. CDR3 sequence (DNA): TGTGCCAGCAGCCCCTTAACTAGCGGAGTCTACGAGCAGTACTTC. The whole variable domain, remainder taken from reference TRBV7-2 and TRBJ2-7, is GAGVSQSPSNKVTEKGKDVELRCDPISGHTALYWYRQSLGQGLEFLIYFQGNSAPDKSGLPSDRFSAERTGGSVSTLTIQRTQQEDSAVYLCASSPLTSGVYEQYFGPGTRLTVT.

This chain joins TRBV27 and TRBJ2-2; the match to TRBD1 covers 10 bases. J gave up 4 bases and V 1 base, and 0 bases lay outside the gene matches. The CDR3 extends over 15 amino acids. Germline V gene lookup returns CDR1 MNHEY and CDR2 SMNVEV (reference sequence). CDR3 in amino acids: CASSLWTGGTGELFF. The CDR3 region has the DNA TGTGCCAGCAGTTTATGGACAGGGGGCACCGGGGAGCTGTTTTTT.

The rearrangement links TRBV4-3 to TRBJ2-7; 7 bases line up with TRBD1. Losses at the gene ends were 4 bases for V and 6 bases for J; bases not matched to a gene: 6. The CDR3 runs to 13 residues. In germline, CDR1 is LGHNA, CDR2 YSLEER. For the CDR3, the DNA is TGCGCCAGCAGCCGCATTTCAGGGGGCGAGCAGTACTTC. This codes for CASSRISGGEQYF.

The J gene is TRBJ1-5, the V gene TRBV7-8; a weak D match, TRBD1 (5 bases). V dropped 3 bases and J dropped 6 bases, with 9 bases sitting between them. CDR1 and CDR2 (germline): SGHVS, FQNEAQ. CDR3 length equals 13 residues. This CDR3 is CASSFSQGQPQHF. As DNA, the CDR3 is TGTGCCAGCAGCTTCTCCCAGGGTCAGCCCCAGCATTTT.

The CDR3 DNA sequence: TGTGCCAGCAGGAGAGGTAGCTTCGATACGCAGTATTTT. Its translation is CASRRGSFDTQYF. The rearrangement links TRBV6-5 to TRBJ2-3; no definite D call. Trimming removed 6 bases from V and 6 bases from J, with 13 bases in between. The CDR3 runs 13 residues. CDR1 is MNHEY, CDR2 SVGAGI, per germline.

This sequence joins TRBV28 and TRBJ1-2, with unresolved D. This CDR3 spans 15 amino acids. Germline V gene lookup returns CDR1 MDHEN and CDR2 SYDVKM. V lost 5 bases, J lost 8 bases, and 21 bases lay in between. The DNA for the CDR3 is TGTGCCAGCAGTCCCCAAACCCTTACACCTGGGGGCTACACCTTC. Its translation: CASSPQTLTPGGYTF.

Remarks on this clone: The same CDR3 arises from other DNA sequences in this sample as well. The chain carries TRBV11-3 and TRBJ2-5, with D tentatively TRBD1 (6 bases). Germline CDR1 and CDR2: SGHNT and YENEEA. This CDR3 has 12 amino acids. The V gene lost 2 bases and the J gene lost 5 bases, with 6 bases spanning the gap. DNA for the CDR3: TGTGCCAGCAGCTTAAGGGGGGAGACCCAGTACTTC. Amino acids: CASSLRGETQYF.

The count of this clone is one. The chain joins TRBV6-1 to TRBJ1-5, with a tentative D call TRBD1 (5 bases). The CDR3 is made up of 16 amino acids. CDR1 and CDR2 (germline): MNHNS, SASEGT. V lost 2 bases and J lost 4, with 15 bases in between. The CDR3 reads CASSEIAGKVNQPQHF. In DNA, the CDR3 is TGTGCCAGCAGTGAAATAGCAGGGAAGGTAAATCAGCCCCAGCATTTT.

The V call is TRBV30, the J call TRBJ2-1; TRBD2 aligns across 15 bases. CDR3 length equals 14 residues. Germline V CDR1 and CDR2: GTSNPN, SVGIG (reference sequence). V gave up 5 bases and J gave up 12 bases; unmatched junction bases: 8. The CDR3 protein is CAWAPPGLAGGQFF. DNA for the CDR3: TGTGCCTGGGCGCCTCCGGGACTAGCGGGAGGGCAGTTCTTC.

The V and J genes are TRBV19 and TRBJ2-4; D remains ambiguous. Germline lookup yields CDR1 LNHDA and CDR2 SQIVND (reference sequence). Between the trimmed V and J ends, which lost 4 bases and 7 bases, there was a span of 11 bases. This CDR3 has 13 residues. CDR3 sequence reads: CASSNPYGNIQYF. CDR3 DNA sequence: TGTGCCAGTAGTAACCCTTATGGGAACATTCAGTACTTC. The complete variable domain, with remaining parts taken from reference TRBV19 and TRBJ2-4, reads DGGITQSPKYLFRKEGQNVTLSCEQNLNHDAMYWYRQDPGQGLRLIYYSQIVNDFQKGDIAEGYSVSREKKESFPLTVTSAQKNPTAFYLCASSNPYGNIQYFGAGTRLSVL.

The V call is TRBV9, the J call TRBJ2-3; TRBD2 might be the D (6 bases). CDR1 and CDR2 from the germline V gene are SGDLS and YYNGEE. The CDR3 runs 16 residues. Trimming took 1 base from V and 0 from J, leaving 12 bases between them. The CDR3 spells CASSVLSGASTDTQYF. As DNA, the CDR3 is TGTGCCAGCAGCGTACTTAGCGGCGCTAGCACAGATACGCAGTATTTT.

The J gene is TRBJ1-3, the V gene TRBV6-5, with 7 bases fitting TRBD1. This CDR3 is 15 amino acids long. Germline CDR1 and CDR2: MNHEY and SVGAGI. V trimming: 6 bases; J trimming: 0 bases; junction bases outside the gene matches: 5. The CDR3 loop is CASRLTGHSGNTIYF. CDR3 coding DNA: TGTGCCAGCAGGCTGACAGGGCACTCTGGAAACACCATATATTTT.

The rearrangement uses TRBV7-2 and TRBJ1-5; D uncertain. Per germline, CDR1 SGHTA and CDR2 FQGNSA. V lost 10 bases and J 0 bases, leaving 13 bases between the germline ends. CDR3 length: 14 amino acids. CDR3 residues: CATSPVASNQPQHF. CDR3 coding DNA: TGTGCCACTTCCCCAGTAGCTAGCAATCAGCCCCAGCATTTT.

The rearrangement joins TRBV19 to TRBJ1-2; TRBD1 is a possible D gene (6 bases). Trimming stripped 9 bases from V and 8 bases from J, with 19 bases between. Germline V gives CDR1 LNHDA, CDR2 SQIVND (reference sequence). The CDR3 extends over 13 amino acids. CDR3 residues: CASHLNRAVGYTF. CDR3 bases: TGTGCCAGCCATTTGAACAGGGCTGTCGGCTACACCTTC.

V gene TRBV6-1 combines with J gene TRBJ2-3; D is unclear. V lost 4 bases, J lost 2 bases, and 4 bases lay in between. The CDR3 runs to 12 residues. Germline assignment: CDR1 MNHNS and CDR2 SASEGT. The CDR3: CASSATTDTQYF. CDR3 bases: TGTGCCAGCAGTGCCACCACAGATACGCAGTATTTT.